This T cell receptor beta chain came from a study of type 1 and type 2 diabetes patients. Study context: Across the study, approximately 19 million paired-end reads were produced.

Study-level findings and limits: Type 1 diabetes repertoires were significantly less diverse than type 2 diabetes ones. A median of one highly-expanded CD4+ clone, covering approximately 4.1% of reads, occurred in type 2 diabetes.

Genomic DNA was the PCR template. Multiplex PCR with 30 forward and 13 reverse primers amplified the TCR beta CDR3. MiXCR, run by TCRdb on the multiplex PCR reads, gives a single entry per CDR3 protein. Of fewer than 350,000 distinct CDR3 sequences listed, approximately 50% are singletons. The CDR3 is made up of 18 amino acids. Germline CDR1 reads LNHDA; CDR2 reads SQIVND (reference sequence). V lost 4 bases to trimming and J lost 4 bases; unmatched junction nucleotides: 17. About 9.9 milliliters of peripheral blood were drawn from each donor. With regard to this clonotype: Its antigen is unidentified.

The chain couples TRBV19 to TRBJ2-7, with 9 nucleotides matching TRBD1. The sample consisted of peripheral blood mononuclear cells (PBMCs). The clonotype comes from a man aged 18 to 29 with type 2 diabetes. In DNA form, the CDR3 reads TGTGCCAGTAGTACCAGCCCCTTACCCGGGACAGGGCAGTACGAGCAGTACTTC. As protein: CASSTSPLPGTGQYEQYF.